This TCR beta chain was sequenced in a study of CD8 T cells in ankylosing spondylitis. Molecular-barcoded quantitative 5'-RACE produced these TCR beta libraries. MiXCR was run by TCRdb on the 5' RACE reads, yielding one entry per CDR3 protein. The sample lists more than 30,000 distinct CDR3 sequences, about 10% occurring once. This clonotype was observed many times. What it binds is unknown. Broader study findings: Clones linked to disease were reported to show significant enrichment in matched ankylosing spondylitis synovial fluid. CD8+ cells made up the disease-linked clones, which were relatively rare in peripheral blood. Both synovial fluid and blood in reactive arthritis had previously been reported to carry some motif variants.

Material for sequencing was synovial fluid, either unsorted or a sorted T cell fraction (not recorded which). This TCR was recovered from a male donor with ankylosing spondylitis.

The CDR3 DNA sequence: TGTGCCAGCAGGGACATCACAGATACGCAGTATTTT. Its protein product is CASRDITDTQYF. The V gene is TRBV7-9, the J gene TRBJ2-3; perhaps TRBD1 as D (5 bases). The length of the CDR3 is 12 residues. V gave up 6 bases and J gave up 2 bases, with 6 bases separating them. Germline values: CDR1 SEHNR, CDR2 FQNEAQ (reference sequence).